This TCR beta chain was identified in a study of shared clonotypes between healthy human individuals. Study-wide results and caveats: Even with large depth, rarefaction showed that sorted-subset sequencing was incomplete.

Some clones are missing from TCRdb's copy, which holds only in-frame ones; the method was immunoSEQ multiplex PCR. The sample has nearly 750,000 clones, around 70% seen once. This clone was observed a few times. Its antigen is undetermined. Germline values: CDR1 MNHEY, CDR2 SVGAGI. The CDR3 runs 13 residues. The V end lost 0 bases, the J end lost 6 bases, and 9 bases lay between the germline ends. Sequencing was done on a sample of memory CD4+ T cells sorted from blood. Subset here: CD45RA-negative fraction. This chain joins TRBV6-5 and TRBJ2-7; TRBD2 is a possible D gene (6 bases). The TCR originated in a woman aged 30 to 39 in good health. The chain's CDR3 is CASSYSGGLEQYF. As DNA, the CDR3 is TGTGCCAGCAGTTACTCCGGAGGGCTCGAGCAGTACTTC.